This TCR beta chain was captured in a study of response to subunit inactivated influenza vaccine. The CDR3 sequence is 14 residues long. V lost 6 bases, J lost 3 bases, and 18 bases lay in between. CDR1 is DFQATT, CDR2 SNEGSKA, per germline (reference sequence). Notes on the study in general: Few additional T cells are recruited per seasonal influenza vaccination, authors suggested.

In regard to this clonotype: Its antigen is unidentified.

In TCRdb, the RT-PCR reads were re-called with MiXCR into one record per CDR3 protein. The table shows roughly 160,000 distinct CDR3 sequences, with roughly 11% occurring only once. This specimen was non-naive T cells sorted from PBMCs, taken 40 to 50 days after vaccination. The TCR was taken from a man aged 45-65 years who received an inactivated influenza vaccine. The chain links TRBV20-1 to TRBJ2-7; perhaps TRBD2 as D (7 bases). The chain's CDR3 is CSARTGGRNYEQYF. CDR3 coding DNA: TGCAGTGCCAGAACCGGGGGGCGAAACTACGAGCAGTACTTC.